The 8 T cell receptor beta chains given below trace back to one sample, sequenced in a study of CXCR3-negative and CXCR3-positive naive CD8 T cells. Preparation of TRB cDNA libraries relied on 5' RACE carrying UMI labels. TCRdb re-analyzed the 5' RACE reads; it lists each CDR3 protein once, without DNA. The sample yields some 39,000 distinct CDR3 sequences, of which the top ten take up about 1.9%. The specimen was naive CXCR3- CD8+ T cells from blood. Subset here: CD45RO-CCR7+CD27+CD95- naive CD8+ T cells lacking CXCR3 (TNR3-). These receptor sequences come from a human donor in good health. Some clones in this sample may be carry-over from other donors' samples.

The chain links TRBV20-1 to TRBJ2-5. The germline V gene encodes CDR1 DFQATT and CDR2 SNEGSKA (reference sequence). The CDR3 length is 14 residues. CDR3 amino acids: CSARVFLAAETQYF.

This chain connects TRBV7-3 to TRBJ2-2. The CDR3 is 14 amino acids. Germline-derived CDR1 and CDR2 are SGHTA and FQGTGA. This CDR3 reads CASSLTGNTEELFF.

This sequence joins TRBV12-3 or TRBV12-4 and TRBJ1-1; TCRdb outputs TRBD1, but without DNA this stays unchecked. The CDR3 loop spans 13 amino acids. This CDR3 is CASRTTGPRGAFF.

The chain links TRBV7-6 to TRBJ2-7; there is no DNA to check the TCRdb D call of TRBD2. There are 15 residues in the CDR3. The germline V gene encodes CDR1 SGHVS and CDR2 FNYEAQ. CDR3 loop: CASSLGGPGSYEQYF.

This chain uses TRBV10-3 with TRBJ2-2; TCRdb picks TRBD2, but there is no DNA to check that call. Germline V gene sequence: CDR1 ENHRY, CDR2 SYGVKD. The CDR3 totals 15 residues. The CDR3 loop is CAISAGGVNTGELFF.

This chain joins TRBV14 and TRBJ2-7; checking the TCRdb D call of TRBD2 is not possible without DNA. Germline values: CDR1 SGHDN, CDR2 FVKESK. The CDR3 is 15 residues long. CDR3 sequence reads: CASSPPGATSYEQYF.

By frequency, this clonotype registers medium-sized (0.01 to 0.1%). This rearrangement joins TRBV25-1 to TRBJ2-2. CDR3 length: 13 residues. CDR1 and CDR2 (germline): MGHDK, SYGVNS. The CDR3 spells CASSEFATGELFF.

The chain is built from TRBV5-1 and TRBJ2-1; absent DNA, TCRdb's TRBD1 call cannot be checked. Germline V CDR1 and CDR2: SGHRS, YFSETQ. CDR3 length: 13 amino acids. The chain's CDR3 is CASSGDRGREQFF.